A selection of T cell receptor beta chains follows, all from one sample in a study of T cells in Graves' hyperthyroidism and ophthalmopathy. Each CDR3 protein gets one entry after TCRdb re-called the multiplex PCR reads with MiXCR. The repertoire holds about 49,000 distinct CDR3 sequences, 54% seen once, with more than 30% in the top ten. Sequencing used peripheral blood or thyroid tissue (not recorded which). These receptors were obtained from a man between 18 and 35 years old with Graves' hyperthyroidism. Both conserved end residues are part of each CDR3. A D gene is named only where the DNA matches it firmly. Part of the rows lack a size; the others show once, few, many or a class for expanded clones.

size,length,J,D,V,DNA,CDR3
many,12,TRBJ2-7,NA,TRBV25-1,TGTGCCAGCAGTGAACAGGGAGACGAGCAGTACTTC,CASSEQGDEQYF
few,16,TRBJ1-1,NA,TRBV25-1,TGTGCCAGCAGTGGGTTGGGTAGGCAGGCGAACACTGAAGCTTTCTTT,CASSGLGRQANTEAFF
NA,13,TRBJ1-1,NA,TRBV20-1,TGCAGTGCTGTAGGGGTCATGAACACTGAAGCTTTCTTT,CSAVGVMNTEAFF
many,15,TRBJ2-2,NA,TRBV5-1,TGCGCCAGCAGCTTGGGAGCGGCGAACACCGGGGAGCTGTTTTTT,CASSLGAANTGELFF
NA,15,TRBJ1-1,NA,TRBV12-3/TRBV12-4,TGTGCCAGCAGAACCTGGGTGTCCTCGGGCACTGAAGCTTTCTTT,CASRTWVSSGTEAFF
NA,15,TRBJ1-6,NA,TRBV2,TGTGCCAGCAGCATATTGGAATCCTATAATTCACCCCTCCACTTT,CASSILESYNSPLHF
NA,13,TRBJ1-6,NA,TRBV7-9,TGTGCCAGCAGCGAAACAGGGAGGTCACCCCTCCACTTT,CASSETGRSPLHF
many,17,TRBJ2-2,NA,TRBV5-1,TGCGCCAGCAGCCGTGTCCCCCCGGGAACTAACACCGGGGAGCTGTTTTTT,CASSRVPPGTNTGELFF
NA,19,TRBJ1-3,TRBD1,TRBV12-3/TRBV12-4,TGTGCCAGCAGTCCCCAACCCGGGACAGGGGGGTTCTCTGGAAACACCATATATTTT,CASSPQPGTGGFSGNTIYF
NA,14,TRBJ1-1,NA,TRBV4-3,TGCGCCAGCAAGCACCGGACATCGAACACTGGAGCTTTCTTT,CASKHRTSNTGAFF
many,12,TRBJ2-5,NA,TRBV20-1,TGCAGTGCTACCAGGGCCCTAGAGACCCAGTACTTC,CSATRALETQYF
NA,14,TRBJ1-2,NA,TRBV9,TGTGCCAGCAGCGTAAATGGGGAACGGCCCGGCTACACCTTC,CASSVNGERPGYTF
NA,15,TRBJ2-1,TRBD2,TRBV7-3,TGTGCCAGCAGCGAGGGACTAGCGGGAATTGATGAGCAGTTCTTC,CASSEGLAGIDEQFF
NA,16,TRBJ2-7,NA,TRBV7-9,TGTGCCAGCAGCCCACCTCGGCTCAGCGAAACCTACGAGCAGTACTTC,CASSPPRLSETYEQYF
NA,15,TRBJ1-6,TRBD1,TRBV9,TGCGCCAGCAGACGTGACGGGACAGTTAATTCACCCCTCCACTTT,CASRRDGTVNSPLHF
NA,11,TRBJ2-5,NA,TRBV2,TGTGCCAGCCACAGGGCGGAGGCCCAGCACTTC,CASHRAEAQHF
many,15,TRBJ2-3,NA,TRBV29-1,TGCAGCGTTAACGGGGGACACCTTAGCACAGATACGCAGTATTTT,CSVNGGHLSTDTQYF
many,17,TRBJ2-2,NA,TRBV4-2,TGTGCCAGCAGCCAAGTTAAGGGGGGGTCGGGGGCCGGGGAGCTGTTTTTT,CASSQVKGGSGAGELFF